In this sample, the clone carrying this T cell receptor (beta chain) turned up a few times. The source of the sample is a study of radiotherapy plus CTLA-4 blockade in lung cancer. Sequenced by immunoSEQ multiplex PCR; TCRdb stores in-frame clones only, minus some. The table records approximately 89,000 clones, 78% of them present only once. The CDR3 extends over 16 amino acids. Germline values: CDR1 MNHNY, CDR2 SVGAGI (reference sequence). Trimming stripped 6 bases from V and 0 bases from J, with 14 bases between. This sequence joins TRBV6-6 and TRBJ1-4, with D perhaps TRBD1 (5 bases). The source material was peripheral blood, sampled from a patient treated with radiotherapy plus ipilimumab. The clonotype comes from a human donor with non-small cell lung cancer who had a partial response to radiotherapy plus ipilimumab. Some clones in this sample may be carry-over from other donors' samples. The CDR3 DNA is TGTGCCAGCAGCACCTCATCACAGGCAACTAATGAAAAACTGTTTTTT. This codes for CASSTSSQATNEKLFF.